Shown below are 11 T cell receptor beta chains from a single sample sequenced in a study of shared clonotypes between healthy human individuals. TCRdb keeps only in-frame clones here, not all; method: immunoSEQ multiplex PCR. The sample shows around 940,000 clones, approximately 80% of them seen only once. The sample consisted of memory CD4+ T cells sorted from blood. Subset meaning: CD45RA-negative fraction. Receptors originate from a young man in good health.

About this clone: Being one base from a much bigger clone, this may be a read error. Other DNA sequences of this sample code for an identical CDR3. V is TRBV6-1 and J is TRBJ1-5, with 7 bases matching TRBD1. The CDR3 sequence is 14 residues long. The germline gives CDR1 MNHNS, CDR2 SASEGT. V was clipped by 7 bases and J by 0 bases; unmatched bases: 3. The CDR3 DNA sequence: TGTGCCAGCACTCAGGGGGGTAGCAATCAGCCCCAGCATTTT. Translation: CASTQGGSNQPQHF.

This clone was seen a few times. The chain combines TRBV5-1 with TRBJ2-1; D is unclear. The CDR3 spans 13 residues. V lost 0 bases and J 10 bases, leaving 11 bases between the germline ends. In germline, CDR1 is SGHRS, CDR2 YFSETQ. CDR3 nucleotide sequence: TGCGCCAGCAGCTTGGAGGCGGTCGGGGAGCAGTTCTTC. Protein product: CASSLEAVGEQFF.

The CDR3 protein is CATSRQLFRDRGTEAFF. The CDR3 nucleotides read TGTGCCACCAGCAGACAATTATTCCGGGACAGGGGCACTGAAGCTTTCTTT. The chain has TRBV15 and TRBJ1-1; 10 bases match TRBD1. From germline, CDR1 is LNHNV and CDR2 YYDKDF (reference sequence). Germline trimming cut 2 bases from V and 4 bases from J; bases unmatched to any gene: 10. The CDR3 contains 17 residues. The full variable domain, rest sourced from reference TRBV15 and TRBJ1-1, is DAMVIQNPRYQVTQFGKPVTLSCSQTLNHNVMYWYQQKSSQAPKLLFHYYDKDFNNEADTPDNFQSRRPNTSFCFLDIRSPGLGDTAMYLCATSRQLFRDRGTEAFFGQGTRLTVV.

V usage is TRBV7-9 and J usage is TRBJ1-3, with TRBD1 matching 7 bases. The trim removed 2 bases at V and 1 base at J, leaving 2 bases unmatched. This CDR3 is built from 15 residues. Germline V lookup: CDR1 SEHNR, CDR2 FQNEAQ (reference sequence). CDR3 bases: TGTGCCAGCAGCTTACAGGGGGAATCTGGAAACACCATATATTTT. Encoded protein: CASSLQGESGNTIYF.

The V gene is TRBV7-8, the J gene TRBJ1-1; D ambiguous. CDR1 and CDR2 from the germline V gene are SGHVS and FQNEAQ. The CDR3 is 14 residues long. V was shortened by 3 bases and J by 2 bases, with 10 bases between the two germline ends. DNA for the CDR3: TGTGCCAGCAGCTTTCTGGAGGGCAACACTGAAGCTTTCTTT. Its protein is CASSFLEGNTEAFF.

This clone turned up a few times. This chain uses TRBV27 with TRBJ1-5, with D possibly TRBD1 on 5 matching bases. This CDR3 has 15 amino acids. Germline lookup yields CDR1 MNHEY and CDR2 SMNVEV (reference sequence). The V gene lost 6 bases and the J gene lost 1 base, with 13 bases spanning the gap. The CDR3 loop is CASRPGTISNQPQHF. The CDR3 DNA reads TGTGCCAGCAGACCCGGGACTATCAGCAATCAGCCCCAGCATTTT.

This clone appeared a few times. The rearrangement uses TRBV2 and TRBJ2-1; 8 bases line up with TRBD2. V dropped 4 bases and J dropped 8; count of bases not matched to a gene: 10. The CDR3 sequence is 15 residues long. Germline CDR1 and CDR2: SNHLY and FYNNEI. CDR3 sequence (DNA): TGTGCCAGCAGTGCGCGGGGACTAGGGATAGATGAGCAGTTCTTC. Translation gives CASSARGLGIDEQFF.

V gene TRBV15 combines with J gene TRBJ2-3; TRBD2 is a possible D gene (5 bases). Trimming pared 5 bases from V and 7 bases from J, leaving 16 bases between. This CDR3 region has 14 residues. CDR1 is LNHNV and CDR2 is YYDKDF in the germline V gene (reference sequence). In DNA form, the CDR3 reads TGTGCCACCAGCTCCCAGCGGCCTCTTAATACGCAGTATTTT. This translates into CATSSQRPLNTQYF.

With respect to this clone: Different DNA sequences within this sample yield the same CDR3. The V call is TRBV6-5, the J call TRBJ2-3; no clear D. The CDR3 sequence is 11 residues long. Germline-derived CDR1 and CDR2 are MNHEY and SVGAGI. V lost 5 bases and J 5 bases, leaving 5 bases between the germline ends. The CDR3 reads CASSTQDTQYF. CDR3 DNA: TGTGCCAGCAGTACGCAAGATACGCAGTATTTT.

The genes are TRBV19 and TRBJ2-3; 8 bases align to TRBD1. Germline loops: CDR1 LNHDA, CDR2 SQIVND (reference sequence). V lost 6 bases, J lost 1 base, and 9 bases stayed unmatched. The CDR3 has 16 residues. The CDR3 here is CASRPTGQVGTDTQYF. The CDR3 DNA sequence: TGTGCCAGTAGGCCTACGGGACAGGTCGGCACAGATACGCAGTATTTT.

This chain connects TRBV2 to TRBJ1-5; 10 bases are shared with TRBD1. Germline V lookup: CDR1 SNHLY, CDR2 FYNNEI. The CDR3 runs to 16 residues. Losses at the gene ends were 6 bases for V and 1 base for J; bases not matched to a gene: 6. CDR3 in DNA: TGTGCCAGCAGCCGCGACAGGGGGCAGAGCAATCAGCCCCAGCATTTT. Translation gives CASSRDRGQSNQPQHF.